One and the same sample provided the 4 T cell receptor beta chains below, sequenced in a study of beta chain features in type 1 diabetes. Study observations and caveats: Across all four CD4+ subsets, people with type 1 diabetes showed modestly shorter TCRB CDR3s.

Reverse transcribing all isolated RNA meant expressed TCRB transcripts were sequenced. Only in-frame clones appear in the TCRdb table, and some are missing; sequencing was by immunoSEQ multiplex PCR. The table lists over 150,000 clones, almost 8% of them singletons. No antigen has been identified for these receptors. Sequences were obtained from central memory CD4+ T cells from blood. The receptors shown here come from a man between 18 and 35 years old with type 1 diabetes.

This clone was counted a few times. The rearrangement links TRBV11-2 to TRBJ2-1; TRBD2 aligns across 9 bases. The length of the CDR3 is 16 residues. CDR1 is SGHAT and CDR2 is FQNNGV in the germline V gene. J gave up 3 bases and V 5 bases, and 8 bases lay outside the gene matches. In DNA, the CDR3 is TGTGCCAGCAGCAACCGTCTAGCGGGGATCTACAATGAGCAGTTCTTC. It translates to CASSNRLAGIYNEQFF.

This clone has a handful of counts. The chain carries TRBV5-8 and TRBJ1-2, with 8 bases aligning to TRBD1. Germline assignment: CDR1 SGHTS and CDR2 YDEGEE. This CDR3 spans 14 amino acids. V lost 4 bases and J lost 4; bases outside the gene matches: 6. CDR3 nucleotides: TGTGCCAGCAGCCAGGCAGGGGGCGGCTATGGCTACACCTTC. It encodes CASSQAGGGYGYTF. The full variable domain, in which reference TRBV5-8 and TRBJ1-2 provide the parts outside the CDR3, is EAGVTQSPTHLIKTRGQQATLRCSPISGHTSVYWYQQALGLGLQFLLWYDEGEERNRGNFPPRFSGRQFPNYSSELNVNALELEDSALYLCASSQAGGGYGYTFGSGTRLTVV.

The sample holds many counts of this clone. The DNA for the CDR3 is TGTGCCAGCAGGGGACAGGGCTACTACGAGCAGTACTTC. Its protein product is CASRGQGYYEQYF. The chain combines TRBV2 with TRBJ2-7, with TRBD1 identical over 9 bases. The CDR3 extends over 13 amino acids. V was pared by 6 bases and J by 3 bases, with 3 bases of the junction left unmatched. Germline CDR1 SNHLY, CDR2 FYNNEI. Full variable domain (missing parts from reference TRBV2 and TRBJ2-7): EPEVTQTPSHQVTQMGQEVILRCVPISNHLYFYWYRQILGQKVEFLVSFYNNEISEKSEIFDDQFSVERPDGSNFTLKIRSTKLEDSAMYFCASRGQGYYEQYFGPGTRLTVT.

This sequence joins TRBV9 and TRBJ2-1; D is undetermined. This CDR3 contains 15 residues. CDR1 and CDR2 (germline): SGDLS, YYNGEE. Trimming removed 0 bases at V and 3 bases at J, with 10 bases between. The CDR3 loop reads CASSVGGSVYNEQFF. CDR3 coding DNA: TGTGCCAGCAGCGTAGGAGGATCTGTCTACAATGAGCAGTTCTTC.